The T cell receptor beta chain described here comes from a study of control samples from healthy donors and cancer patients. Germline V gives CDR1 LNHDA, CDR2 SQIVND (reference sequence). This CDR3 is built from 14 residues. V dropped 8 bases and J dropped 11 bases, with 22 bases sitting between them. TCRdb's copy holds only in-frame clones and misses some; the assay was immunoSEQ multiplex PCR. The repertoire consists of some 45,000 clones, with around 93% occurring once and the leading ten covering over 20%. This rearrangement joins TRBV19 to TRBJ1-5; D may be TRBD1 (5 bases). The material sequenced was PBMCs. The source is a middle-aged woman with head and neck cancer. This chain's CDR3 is CASSLTRGSPAQHF. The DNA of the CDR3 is TGTGCCAGTTCCTTGACCCGGGGGTCGCCTGCCCAGCATTTT.